This T cell receptor beta chain was recovered during a study of PD-L1 blockade in urothelial cancer. Stated time point: pretreatment peripheral blood. Some clones are missing from TCRdb's copy, which holds only in-frame ones; the method was immunoSEQ multiplex PCR. This sample has about 56,000 clones, with less than 90% found just once. Looked up from germline, CDR1 is MGHRA and CDR2 is YSYEKL. V was pared by 0 bases and J by 4 bases, with 9 bases between. The CDR3 is made up of 15 amino acids. The rearrangement joins TRBV4-1 to TRBJ2-2; a possible D gene is TRBD2 (5 bases). The sequences come from PBMCs, collected around atezolizumab (anti-PD-L1) treatment. The receptor was isolated from a man in his sixties or seventies with urothelial cancer. The CDR3: CASSQDRGSTGELFF. The CDR3 DNA reads TGCGCCAGCAGCCAAGATCGGGGATCCACCGGGGAGCTGTTTTTT.